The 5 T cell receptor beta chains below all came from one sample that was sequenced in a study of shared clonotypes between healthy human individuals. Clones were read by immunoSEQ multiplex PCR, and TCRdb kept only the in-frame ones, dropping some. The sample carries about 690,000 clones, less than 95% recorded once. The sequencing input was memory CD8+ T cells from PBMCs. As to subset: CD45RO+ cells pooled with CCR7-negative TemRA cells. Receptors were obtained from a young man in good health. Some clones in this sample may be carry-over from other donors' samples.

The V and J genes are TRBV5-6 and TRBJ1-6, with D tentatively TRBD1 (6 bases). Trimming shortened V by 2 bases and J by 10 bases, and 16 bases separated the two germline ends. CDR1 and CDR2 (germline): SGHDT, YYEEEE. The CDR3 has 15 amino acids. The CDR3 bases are TGTGCCAGCAGCTTAAACAGGGTGCGGGAATCACCCCTCCACTTT. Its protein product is CASSLNRVRESPLHF. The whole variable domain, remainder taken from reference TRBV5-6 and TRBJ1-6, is DAGVTQSPTHLIKTRGQQVTLRCSPKSGHDTVSWYQQALGQGPQFIFQYYEEEERQRGNFPDRFSGHQFPNYSSELNVNALLLGDSALYLCASSLNRVRESPLHFGNGTRLTVT.

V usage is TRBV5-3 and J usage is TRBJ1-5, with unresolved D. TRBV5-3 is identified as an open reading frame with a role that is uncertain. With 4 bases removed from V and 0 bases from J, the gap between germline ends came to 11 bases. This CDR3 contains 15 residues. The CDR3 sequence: CARSPALCSNQPQHF. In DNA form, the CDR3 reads TGTGCCAGAAGCCCCGCACTGTGTAGCAATCAGCCCCAGCATTTT.

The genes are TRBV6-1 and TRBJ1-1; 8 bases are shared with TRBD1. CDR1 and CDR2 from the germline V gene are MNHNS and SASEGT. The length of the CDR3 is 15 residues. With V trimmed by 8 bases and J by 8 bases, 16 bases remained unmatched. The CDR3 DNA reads TGTGCCAGCCCTGTCCTGACAGGGGCGCTGTCAGAAGCTTTCTTT. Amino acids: CASPVLTGALSEAFF.

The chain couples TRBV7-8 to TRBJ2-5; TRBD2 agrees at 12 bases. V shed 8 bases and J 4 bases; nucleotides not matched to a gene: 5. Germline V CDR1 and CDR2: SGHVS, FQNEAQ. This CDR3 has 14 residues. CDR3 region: CASRLAGAPETQYF. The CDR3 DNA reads TGTGCCAGCCGACTAGCGGGAGCCCCAGAGACCCAGTACTTC.

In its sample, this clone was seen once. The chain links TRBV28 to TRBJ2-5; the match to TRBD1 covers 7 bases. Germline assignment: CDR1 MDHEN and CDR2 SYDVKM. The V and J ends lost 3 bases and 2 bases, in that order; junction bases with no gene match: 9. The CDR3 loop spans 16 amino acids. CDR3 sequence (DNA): TGTGCCAGCAGTTTTAGCCCGGGACAGTCTCAAGAGACCCAGTACTTC. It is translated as CASSFSPGQSQETQYF.